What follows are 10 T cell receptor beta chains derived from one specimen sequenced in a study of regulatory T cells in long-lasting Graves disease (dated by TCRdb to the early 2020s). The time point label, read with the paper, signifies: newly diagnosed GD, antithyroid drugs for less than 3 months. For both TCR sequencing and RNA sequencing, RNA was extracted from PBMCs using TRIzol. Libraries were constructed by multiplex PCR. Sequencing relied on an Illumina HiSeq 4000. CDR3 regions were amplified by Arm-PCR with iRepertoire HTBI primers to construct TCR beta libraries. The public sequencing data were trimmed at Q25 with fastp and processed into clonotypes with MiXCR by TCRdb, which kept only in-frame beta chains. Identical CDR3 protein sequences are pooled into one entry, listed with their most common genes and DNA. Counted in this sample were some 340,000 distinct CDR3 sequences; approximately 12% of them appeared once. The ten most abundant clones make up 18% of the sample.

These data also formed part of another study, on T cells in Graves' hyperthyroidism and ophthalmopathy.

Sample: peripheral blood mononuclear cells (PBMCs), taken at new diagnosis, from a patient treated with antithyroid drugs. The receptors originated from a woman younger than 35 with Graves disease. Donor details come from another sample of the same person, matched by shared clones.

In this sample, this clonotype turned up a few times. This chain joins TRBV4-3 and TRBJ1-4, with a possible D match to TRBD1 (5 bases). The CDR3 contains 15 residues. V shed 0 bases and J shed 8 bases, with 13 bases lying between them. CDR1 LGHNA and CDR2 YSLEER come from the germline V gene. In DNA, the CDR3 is TGCGCCAGCAGCCAAGACGGGACGGCCCTCGAAAAACTGTTTTTT. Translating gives CASSQDGTALEKLFF.

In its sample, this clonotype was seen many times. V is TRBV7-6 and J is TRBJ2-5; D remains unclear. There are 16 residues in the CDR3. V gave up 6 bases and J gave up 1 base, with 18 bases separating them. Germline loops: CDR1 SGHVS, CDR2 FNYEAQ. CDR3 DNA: TGTGCCAGCAGTCTAGAACCGACGGGCGGCCAAGAGACCCAGTACTTC. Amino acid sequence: CASSLEPTGGQETQYF.

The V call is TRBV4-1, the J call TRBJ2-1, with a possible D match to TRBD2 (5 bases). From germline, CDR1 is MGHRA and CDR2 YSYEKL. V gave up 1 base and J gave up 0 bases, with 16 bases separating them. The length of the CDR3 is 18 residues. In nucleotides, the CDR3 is TGCGCCAGCAGCCAAGTGTATCCGGGGTCCGGCTCCTACAATGAGCAGTTCTTC. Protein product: CASSQVYPGSGSYNEQFF.

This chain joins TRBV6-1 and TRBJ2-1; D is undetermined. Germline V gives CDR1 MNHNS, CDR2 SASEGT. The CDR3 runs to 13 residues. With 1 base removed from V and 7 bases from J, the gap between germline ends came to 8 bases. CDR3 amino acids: CASSEEAWNEQFF. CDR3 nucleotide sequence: TGTGCCAGCAGTGAAGAGGCCTGGAATGAGCAGTTCTTC.

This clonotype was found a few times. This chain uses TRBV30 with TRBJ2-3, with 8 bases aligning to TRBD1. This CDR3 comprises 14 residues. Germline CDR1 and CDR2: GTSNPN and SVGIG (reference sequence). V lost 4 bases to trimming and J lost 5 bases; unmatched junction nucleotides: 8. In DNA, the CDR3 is TGTGCCTGGAACACCGGACAGGGAAGAGATACGCAGTATTTT. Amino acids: CAWNTGQGRDTQYF.

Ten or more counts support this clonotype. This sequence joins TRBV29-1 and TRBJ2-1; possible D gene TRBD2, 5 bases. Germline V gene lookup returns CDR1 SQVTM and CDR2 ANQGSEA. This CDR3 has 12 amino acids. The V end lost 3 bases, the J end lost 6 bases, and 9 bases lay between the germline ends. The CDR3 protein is CSVDVALNEQFF. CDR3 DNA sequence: TGCAGCGTTGACGTAGCGCTCAATGAGCAGTTCTTC.

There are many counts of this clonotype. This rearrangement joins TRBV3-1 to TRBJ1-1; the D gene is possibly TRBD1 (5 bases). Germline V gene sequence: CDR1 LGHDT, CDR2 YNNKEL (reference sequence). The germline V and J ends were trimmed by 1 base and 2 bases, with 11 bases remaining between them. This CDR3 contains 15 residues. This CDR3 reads CASSQGGGFNTEAFF. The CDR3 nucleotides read TGTGCCAGCAGCCAAGGGGGGGGGTTTAACACTGAAGCTTTCTTT.

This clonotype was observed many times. CDR3 protein: CASSYVAGGNEQFF. In nucleotides, the CDR3 is TGTGCCAGCAGTTACGTGGCAGGGGGGAATGAGCAGTTCTTC. J is TRBJ2-1 and V is TRBV6-2 or TRBV6-3; a weak D match, TRBD1 (7 bases). The V and J ends lost 2 bases and 7 bases respectively, with 12 bases between them. The germline V gene has CDR1 MNHEY and CDR2 SVGEGT. The length of the CDR3 is 14 residues.

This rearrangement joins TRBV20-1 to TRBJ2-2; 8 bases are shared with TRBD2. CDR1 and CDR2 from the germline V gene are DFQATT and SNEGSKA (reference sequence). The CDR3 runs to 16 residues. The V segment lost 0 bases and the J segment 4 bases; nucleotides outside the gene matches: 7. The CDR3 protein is CSARETGGSPTGELFF. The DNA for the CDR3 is TGCAGTGCTAGAGAAACGGGGGGGTCCCCCACCGGGGAGCTGTTTTTT.

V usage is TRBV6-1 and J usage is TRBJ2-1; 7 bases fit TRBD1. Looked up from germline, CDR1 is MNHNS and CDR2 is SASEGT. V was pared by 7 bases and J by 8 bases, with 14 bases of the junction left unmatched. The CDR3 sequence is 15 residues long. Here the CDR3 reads CASIPGQLSGDEQFF. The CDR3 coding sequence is TGTGCCAGCATACCGGGACAGTTGTCTGGGGATGAGCAGTTCTTC.